This is a list of T cell receptor beta chains from one sample in a study of cytomegalovirus exposure and HLA in healthy donors. Data came from immunoSEQ multiplex PCR; TCRdb stores just in-frame clones and leaves some out. The table records 130,000 or so clones, roughly 82% of them present only once. The sample comprised PBMCs. The receptors stem from a young woman in good health and CMV-seropositive. CDR3s include the opening cysteine and the closing phenylalanine or tryptophan. Fields, in order: J gene, clone size, D gene, V gene, CDR3 protein, CDR3 DNA. The D gene is left open where the match is weak. Size is omitted from some rows. Given values are once, few, many or a class for expanded clones.

TRBJ2-3 | NA | TRBD2 | TRBV5-5 | CASSPGLAGDTDTQYF | TGTGCCAGCAGCCCGGGACTAGCGGGGGACACAGATACGCAGTATTTT
TRBJ2-7 | NA | NA | TRBV10-3 | CAISMTDYEQYF | TGTGCCATCAGCATGACAGACTACGAGCAGTACTTC
TRBJ2-6 | NA | NA | TRBV5-3 | CARSLAGIDSGANVLTF | TGTGCCAGAAGCTTGGCAGGAATAGACTCTGGGGCCAACGTCCTGACTTTC
TRBJ2-7 | NA | TRBD1 | TRBV7-9 | CASSLVSGGLDEQYF | TGTGCCAGCAGCTTAGTATCAGGGGGCCTGGACGAGCAGTACTTC
TRBJ1-1 | NA | NA | TRBV6-8 | CASRQDTEAFF | TGTGCCAGCAGACAAGACACTGAAGCTTTCTTT
TRBJ2-7 | NA | TRBD1 | TRBV2 | CAGGQGENEQYF | TGTGCCGGGGGACAGGGCGAGAACGAGCAGTACTTC
TRBJ2-7 | NA | NA | TRBV28 | CASSLMGDIPYEQYF | TGTGCCAGCAGTTTAATGGGTGACATTCCCTACGAGCAGTACTTC
TRBJ1-2 | NA | NA | TRBV7-8 | CASSLSLGQTGNHGYTF | TGTGCCAGCAGCTTATCCCTCGGACAAACTGGTAACCATGGCTACACCTTC
TRBJ2-5 | NA | TRBD2 | TRBV6-5 | CASRPGTKRGETQYF | TGTGCCAGCAGGCCCGGGACTAAGAGGGGAGAGACCCAGTACTTC
TRBJ2-7 | NA | TRBD1 | TRBV7-9 | CASRSGGASYEQYF | TGTGCCAGCAGATCAGGGGGCGCCTCCTACGAGCAGTACTTC
TRBJ2-6 | NA | NA | TRBV29-1 | CSVANPGTRVSGANVLTF | TGCAGCGTTGCAAACCCCGGGACACGTGTAAGTGGGGCCAACGTCCTGACTTTC
TRBJ2-7 | NA | NA | TRBV25-1 | CASSEYQTSSYEQYF | TGTGCCAGCAGTGAATATCAAACCAGCTCCTACGAGCAGTACTTC
TRBJ1-1 | NA | NA | TRBV5-6 | CASSSLGQGNTEAFF | TGTGCCAGCAGCTCCCTGGGGCAGGGGAACACTGAAGCTTTCTTT
TRBJ1-4 | NA | NA | TRBV12-5 | CASGFGREWEKLFF | TGTGCTAGTGGTTTCGGCAGGGAATGGGAAAAACTGTTTTTT
TRBJ2-7 | NA | NA | TRBV6-5 | CASSWGQGITYEQYF | TGTGCCAGCAGTTGGGGCCAGGGGATAACCTACGAGCAGTACTTC
TRBJ1-1 | NA | NA | TRBV5-1 | CASSLAGGDTEAFF | TGCGCCAGCAGCTTGGCCGGGGGGGACACTGAAGCTTTCTTT
TRBJ2-7 | NA | TRBD1 | TRBV9 | CASSARDSLSYEQYF | TGTGCCAGCAGCGCACGGGACAGCCTCTCCTACGAGCAGTACTTC
TRBJ1-4 | NA | NA | TRBV25-1 | CASSEYQQGREKLFF | TGTGCCAGCAGTGAATATCAACAGGGAAGGGAAAAACTGTTTTTT
TRBJ2-5 | NA | TRBD1 | TRBV7-2 | CASSHRGRLGETQYF | TGTGCCAGCAGCCACAGGGGGCGACTCGGAGAGACCCAGTACTTC
TRBJ2-1 | once | TRBD2 | TRBV27 | CASSFSGGNNEQFF | TGTGCCAGCAGTTTCAGCGGGGGCAACAATGAGCAGTTCTTC
TRBJ1-2 | NA | TRBD1 | TRBV5-1 | CASSLAQGQSYGYTF | TGCGCCAGCAGCTTGGCCCAGGGACAGAGCTATGGCTACACCTTC